The sequence of this T cell receptor (beta chain) was determined in a study of vaccination effects on CD4 cells after COVID-19. Clones were read by immunoSEQ multiplex PCR, and TCRdb kept only the in-frame ones, dropping some. This table has 30,000 or so clones, 55% to 75% appearing once. V lost 3 bases and J 4 bases, leaving 15 bases between the germline ends. Germline V CDR1 and CDR2: LGHNA, YSLEER. The CDR3 covers 15 residues. Concerning this clone itself: Its cognate antigen is unknown.

Viral peptide pools were used in the ViraFEST assay to expand antigen-specific CD4+ T cells, and sequencing came afterward. Subsequent to a culture period of nine to ten days, CD4+ T cells were isolated. This sequence joins TRBV4-3 and TRBJ1-1, with D perhaps TRBD1 (5 bases). Source: CD4+ T cells from PBMCs cultured with HCoV-229E spike peptides, taken before COVID-19 vaccination. This receptor was obtained from a human donor who received a COVID-19 vaccine. The CDR3 region is CASSQGGGGITEAFF. CDR3 coding DNA: TGCGCCAGCAGCCAGGGCGGGGGAGGAATCACTGAAGCTTTCTTT.